Here is one T cell receptor (beta chain) with its context. This record comes from a study of blood T cells in healthy people across ages. The CDR3 is 16 residues long. A second PCR of roughly 7 to 11 cycles used a sample-barcoded 5' primer and a J-beta primer mix. TCRdb itself ran the 5' RACE reads through MiXCR, one entry per CDR3 protein. The sample yields about 1,400,000 distinct CDR3 sequences, approximately 59% seen once. Sequenced: blood. The V and J genes are TRBV12-3 or TRBV12-4 and TRBJ2-5; tentative D call: TRBD1 (6 bases). The J call is doubtful: the DNA matches TRBJ2-7 better. This receptor was taken from a man between 18 and 35 years old in good health. The CDR3 spells CASRLRTDTITYEQYF. The CDR3 DNA follows: TGTGCCAGCAGATTAAGGACAGACACAATCACCTACGAGCAGTACTTC.